The clone carrying this TCR beta chain has a handful of counts. The sample belongs to a study of beta chain features in type 1 diabetes. Expressed TCRB transcripts were sequenced because the entire RNA isolate underwent reverse transcription. Measured with immunoSEQ multiplex PCR; TCRdb has only the in-frame clones, and not every one. The table includes some 500,000 clones, approximately 10% detected once. The germline V gene has CDR1 SGHTA and CDR2 FQGNSA. The CDR3 consists of 12 residues. V was trimmed by 8 bases and J by 0 bases, leaving 8 bases between them. Sequences were obtained from naive CD4+ T cells from blood. The chain recombines TRBV7-2 with TRBJ2-7, with D possibly matching TRBD2 (6 bases). This receptor was taken from a woman under 30 in good health. The CDR3 DNA follows: TGTGCCAGCGGGGACTTCTCCTACGAGCAGTACTTC. This encodes CASGDFSYEQYF.